This TCR beta chain emerged from a study of technical replicates of blood from several donors. The CDR3 contains 16 residues. Per the germline V gene, CDR1 is MNHNS and CDR2 is SASEGT. The V and J ends lost 2 bases and 0 bases respectively, with 11 bases between them. Produced via immunoSEQ multiplex PCR; TCRdb's table is partial and in-frame only. The sample holds 65,000 to 85,000 clones, more than 95% seen once. The rearrangement joins TRBV6-1 to TRBJ1-5, with no clear D. Input material: T cells isolated from PBMCs. The sequence derives from a human donor in good health. DNA for the CDR3: TGTGCCAGCAGTGAACTGAGATCCTCTAGCAATCAGCCCCAGCATTTT. It codes for CASSELRSSSNQPQHF.